A single sample gave rise to the 30 T cell receptor beta chains below, sequenced in a study of shared clonotypes between healthy human individuals. The method was immunoSEQ multiplex PCR; TCRdb's version includes in-frame clones alone and lacks a portion of them. Of about 2 million clones listed, approximately 95% are singletons. Sequencing was carried out using naive CD4+ T cells sorted from blood. Subset denoted: CD45RA+ positively selected. These receptors were obtained from a man aged 18 to 29 in good health.

The rearrangement links TRBV15 to TRBJ2-7; D is uncertain. Between the trimmed V and J ends, which lost 0 bases and 5 bases, there was a span of 14 bases. CDR3 size: 15 residues. The germline CDR1 and CDR2 sequences are LNHNV and YYDKDF (reference sequence). For the CDR3, the DNA is TGTGCCACCAGCAGAGAAAGTTCCCTTAGGAACGAGCAGTACTTC. Residues: CATSRESSLRNEQYF. Full variable domain (missing parts from reference TRBV15 and TRBJ2-7): DAMVIQNPRYQVTQFGKPVTLSCSQTLNHNVMYWYQQKSSQAPKLLFHYYDKDFNNEADTPDNFQSRRPNTSFCFLDIRSPGLGDTAMYLCATSRESSLRNEQYFGPGTRLTVT.

This chain uses TRBV5-1 with TRBJ2-1; D gene ambiguous. The CDR3 length is 15 residues. The V and J ends lost 4 bases and 0 bases respectively, with 11 bases between them. CDR1 and CDR2 (germline): SGHRS, YFSETQ. The CDR3 is CASSPEIRSYNEQFF. CDR3 in DNA: TGCGCCAGCAGCCCAGAGATTCGCTCCTACAATGAGCAGTTCTTC.

The chain joins TRBV6-6 to TRBJ2-7, with D tentatively TRBD1 (6 bases). The CDR3 length is 14 residues. V was clipped by 6 bases and J by 2 bases, with 14 bases between them. Germline loops: CDR1 MNHNY, CDR2 SVGAGI (reference sequence). CDR3 in amino acids: CASRAGTLTYEQYF. The CDR3 coding sequence is TGTGCCAGCAGGGCCGGGACACTGACCTACGAGCAGTACTTC.

V gene TRBV6-5 combines with J gene TRBJ2-4; unclear D gene. CDR1 and CDR2 from the germline V gene are MNHEY and SVGAGI. V was shortened by 0 bases and J by 9 bases, with 15 bases between the two germline ends. The CDR3 length is 15 residues. The DNA of the CDR3 is TGTGCCAGCAGTTACTCGCCGTCAGTCTCGGGCATTCAGTACTTC. Its protein product is CASSYSPSVSGIQYF.

The chain has TRBV11-2 and TRBJ2-1, with D tentatively TRBD2 (6 bases). The V gene's germline CDR1 is SGHAT and CDR2 FQNNGV. The CDR3 runs 15 residues. The V end was cut by 1 base, the J end by 8 bases, with 15 bases between. As DNA, the CDR3 is TGTGCCAGCAGCTTAGGGAGGGCCGAAAAAGATGAGCAGTTCTTC. This sequence encodes CASSLGRAEKDEQFF.

The rearrangement uses TRBV2 and TRBJ2-5; TRBD2 matches 14 bases. The DNA end is more similar to TRBJ2-7, so the J call may be wrong. This CDR3 region has 14 residues. Germline CDR1 and CDR2: SNHLY and FYNNEI. This CDR3 reads CATTKGLAGDEQYF. The CDR3 DNA follows: TGTGCCACTACTAAGGGACTAGCGGGGGACGAGCAGTACTTC.

The gene calls are TRBV7-2 and TRBJ2-7; 8 bases match TRBD2. The germline V gene has CDR1 SGHTA and CDR2 FQGNSA. Trimming at V came to 6 bases and at J to 4 bases, leaving 11 bases not matched to a gene. The length of the CDR3 is 15 residues. The CDR3 DNA sequence: TGTGCCAGCAGTTATGATTCACTAGCGGAGTACGAGCAGTACTTC. Its protein product is CASSYDSLAEYEQYF.

This chain links TRBV11-1 with TRBJ2-2; 11 bases match TRBD2. This CDR3 is 17 amino acids long. Per the germline V gene, CDR1 is SGHAT and CDR2 is FQDESV (reference sequence). The junction had 9 bases not matched to a gene; V was cut back by 4 bases and J by 5 bases. CDR3 protein: CASSSGGLAGETGELFF. Written as DNA, the CDR3 is TGTGCCAGCAGCTCGGGAGGACTAGCGGGCGAAACCGGGGAGCTGTTTTTT.

This clone was observed a single time. CDR3 bases: TGCGCCAGCAGCCAAGGCAAACTAGCGGGATCCTTTGAGGAGCTGTTTTTT. The encoded protein is CASSQGKLAGSFEELFF. V gene TRBV4-3 combines with J gene TRBJ2-2; 10 bases line up with TRBD2. The V gene's germline CDR1 is LGHNA and CDR2 YSLEER. This CDR3 is built from 17 residues. Trimming removed 1 base from V and 10 bases from J; junction bases left unmatched: 12.

V and J are TRBV2 and TRBJ2-7; D might be TRBD2 (6 bases). CDR1 is SNHLY, CDR2 FYNNEI, per germline. CDR3 length: 14 amino acids. Trimming took 8 bases from V and 7 from J, leaving 21 bases between them. DNA for the CDR3: TGTGCCAGCTCCCGGGACTTAGGTCCTTATGAGCAGTACTTC. Amino acids: CASSRDLGPYEQYF.

The gene calls are TRBV29-1 and TRBJ1-2, with 7 bases fitting TRBD1. CDR3 length: 13 residues. The germline CDR1 and CDR2 sequences are SQVTM and ANQGSEA. The junction had 6 bases not matched to a gene; V was cut back by 4 bases and J by 4 bases. CDR3 nucleotide sequence: TGCAGCGTTGGACAGGGCGACGGCTATGGCTACACCTTC. This encodes CSVGQGDGYGYTF.

The chain's CDR3 is CAISSDRGSYNEQFF. As DNA, the CDR3 is TGTGCCATCAGTTCGGACAGGGGATCCTACAATGAGCAGTTCTTC. The genes are TRBV10-3 and TRBJ2-1, with 9 bases fitting TRBD1. Germline V gene data show CDR1 as ENHRY and CDR2 as SYGVKD. The V gene end was trimmed by 5 bases and the J gene end by 1 base; junction bases not matched to a gene: 3. This CDR3 spans 15 amino acids.

This chain connects TRBV19 to TRBJ1-2; D is ambiguous. CDR1 and CDR2 (germline): LNHDA, SQIVND (reference sequence). This CDR3 contains 14 residues. V lost 7 bases and J 0 bases, leaving 12 bases between the germline ends. In DNA form, the CDR3 reads TGTGCCAGTATGGACTCTCCTTCTAACTATGGCTACACCTTC. Its protein product is CASMDSPSNYGYTF.

Comment on this clone: Other DNA sequences in the sample encode the same CDR3. The chain recombines TRBV5-1 with TRBJ2-1; unclear D gene. The CDR3 has 15 residues. Germline V gives CDR1 SGHRS, CDR2 YFSETQ. V was clipped by 0 bases and J by 2 bases, with 9 bases between them. The CDR3 DNA sequence: TGCGCCAGCAGCTTGGACGGCGGACCCTACAATGAGCAGTTCTTC. Encoded protein: CASSLDGGPYNEQFF.

The chain combines TRBV6-1 with TRBJ2-7; 7 bases align to TRBD1. The J segment lost 0 bases and the V segment lost 3 bases, leaving 14 bases of the junction unmatched. The length of the CDR3 is 18 residues. Per the germline V gene, CDR1 is MNHNS and CDR2 is SASEGT. CDR3 coding DNA: TGTGCCAGCAGTGACCGAGGGGGCTTTGAATCCCGCTCCTACGAGCAGTACTTC. Amino acids: CASSDRGGFESRSYEQYF.

Regarding this clone: This sample also contains other DNA sequences that code for the same CDR3. The V call is TRBV28, the J call TRBJ1-6; D unclear. The germline V and J ends were trimmed by 3 bases and 3 bases, with 6 bases remaining between them. This CDR3 is 14 amino acids long. Germline V gives CDR1 MDHEN, CDR2 SYDVKM. The CDR3 is CASSLGSYNSPLHF. Here the CDR3 DNA reads TGTGCCAGCAGTTTGGGCAGCTATAATTCACCCCTCCACTTT.

The chain links TRBV6-5 to TRBJ1-6, with a possible D match to TRBD1 (5 bases). Germline CDR1 MNHEY, CDR2 SVGAGI. Trimming shortened V by 8 bases and J by 9 bases, and 14 bases separated the two germline ends. This CDR3 contains 13 residues. CDR3 nucleotide sequence: TGTGCCAGCTGGGCTTTTCAGGGTTCACCCCTCCACTTT. Its translation: CASWAFQGSPLHF.

For this clone: A much larger clone lies one base from this, so it may be a read error. The sample contains more than one DNA sequence encoding this CDR3. This sequence joins TRBV7-9 and TRBJ1-5; D ambiguous. Trimming pared 1 base from V and 6 bases from J, leaving 4 bases between. The CDR3 contains 12 residues. Germline CDR1 SEHNR, CDR2 FQNEAQ (reference sequence). The CDR3 DNA follows: TGTGCCAGCAGCTTAGTTGGTCAGCCCCAGCATTTT. Its protein is CASSLVGQPQHF.

CDR3 nucleotide sequence: TGTGCCACCGCGGGACAGGGAATCTACGAGCAGTACTTC. Encoded protein: CATAGQGIYEQYF. The rearrangement joins TRBV28 to TRBJ2-7; 9 nucleotides match TRBD1. The V gene's germline CDR1 is MDHEN and CDR2 SYDVKM. Trimming cost V 10 bases and J 3 bases; bases outside gene matches: 7. The CDR3 runs to 13 residues.

This chain uses TRBV6-6 with TRBJ1-2; the D gene is possibly TRBD1 (6 bases). CDR3 length: 14 amino acids. Trimming removed 7 bases at V and 5 bases at J, with 17 bases between. CDR1 and CDR2 from the germline V gene are MNHNY and SVGAGI (reference sequence). CDR3 DNA: TGTGCCAGCACCCCCGCGCAGGGGATTTATGGCTACACCTTC. Amino acids: CASTPAQGIYGYTF.

The chain has TRBV7-2 and TRBJ1-5; D unresolved. Germline V gene sequence: CDR1 SGHTA, CDR2 FQGNSA. This CDR3 comprises 14 residues. V dropped 1 base and J dropped 6 bases, with 10 bases sitting between them. CDR3: CASSLGRGFQPQHF. In nucleotides, the CDR3 is TGTGCCAGCAGCTTAGGGCGGGGATTTCAGCCCCAGCATTTT.

J is TRBJ2-5 and V is TRBV4-3; weak D call: TRBD1 (5 bases). Germline CDR1 LGHNA, CDR2 YSLEER. V lost 0 bases to trimming and J lost 2 bases, with 16 bases between them. The CDR3 covers 17 residues. The CDR3 protein is CASSQEYLRTTQETQYF. The CDR3 bases are TGCGCCAGCAGCCAAGAGTATTTGCGGACAACTCAAGAGACCCAGTACTTC.

CDR3 protein: CASSQGPGLDYEQYF. The CDR3 coding sequence is TGTGCCAGCAGCCAGGGACCGGGACTCGATTACGAGCAGTACTTC. V is TRBV4-2 and J is TRBJ2-7, with D possibly being TRBD2 (6 bases). The CDR3 runs 15 residues. Trimming left V 3 bases short and J 4 bases short, with 16 bases between. Per germline, CDR1 LGHNA and CDR2 YNFKEQ.

The genes are TRBV7-3 and TRBJ2-1; either TRBD1 or TRBD2 may supply D (5 bases each). The CDR3 totals 15 residues. The V and J ends lost 9 bases and 4 bases respectively, with 19 bases between them. Germline V lookup: CDR1 SGHTA, CDR2 FQGTGA. The CDR3 here is CASARDPGPYNEQFF. CDR3 sequence (DNA): TGTGCCAGTGCACGGGACCCGGGTCCATACAATGAGCAGTTCTTC.

This clone was recorded only once. The V call is TRBV15, the J call TRBJ1-2; 8 bases align to TRBD1. CDR1 is LNHNV and CDR2 is YYDKDF in the germline V gene (reference sequence). V gave up 1 base and J gave up 5 bases; unmatched junction bases: 0. The CDR3 consists of 13 residues. The CDR3 sequence: CATSRGTGYGYTF. In DNA, the CDR3 is TGTGCCACCAGCAGAGGGACAGGGTATGGCTACACCTTC.

V gene TRBV13 combines with J gene TRBJ1-6; 8 bases are shared with TRBD1. There are 13 residues in the CDR3. The ends lost 7 bases at V and 9 bases at J; junction bases unmatched: 5. The germline V gene encodes CDR1 PRHDT and CDR2 FYEKMQ (reference sequence). The CDR3 spells CASMDRDGSPLHF. In DNA, the CDR3 is TGTGCCAGCATGGACAGGGATGGTTCACCCCTCCACTTT.

The CDR3 loop is CASSSQTGTGELFF. CDR3 sequence (DNA): TGTGCCAGCAGCTCCCAGACAGGGACCGGGGAGCTGTTTTTT. V usage is TRBV5-6 and J usage is TRBJ2-2; 7 positions agree with TRBD1. The length of the CDR3 is 14 residues. Germline CDR1 is SGHDT and CDR2 is YYEEEE. The V segment lost 3 bases and the J segment 5 bases; nucleotides outside the gene matches: 4.

The J gene is TRBJ1-6, the V gene TRBV6-1; weak D call: TRBD1 (5 bases). The CDR3 consists of 15 residues. With 6 bases removed from V and 3 bases from J, the gap between germline ends came to 12 bases. Germline CDR1 MNHNS, CDR2 SASEGT. As DNA, the CDR3 is TGTGCCAGCAGACTAGACAGAGACTATAATTCACCCCTCCACTTT. It specifies CASRLDRDYNSPLHF.

This chain connects TRBV2 to TRBJ2-5; tentative D call: TRBD2 (6 bases). Germline V CDR1 and CDR2: SNHLY, FYNNEI. V was shortened by 5 bases and J by 5 bases, with 12 bases between the two germline ends. CDR3 size: 13 residues. CDR3 loop: CASSYFGGETQYF. CDR3 sequence (DNA): TGTGCCAGCAGTTATTTTGGGGGGGAGACCCAGTACTTC. Based on the CDR3 plus reference TRBV2 and TRBJ2-5, the full variable domain is EPEVTQTPSHQVTQMGQEVILRCVPISNHLYFYWYRQILGQKVEFLVSFYNNEISEKSEIFDDQFSVERPDGSNFTLKIRSTKLEDSAMYFCASSYFGGETQYFGPGTRLLVL.

The chain links TRBV12-5 to TRBJ2-2; D remains unclear. Germline assignment: CDR1 LGHNT and CDR2 FRNRAP. Deletions cut 4 bases from V and 1 base from J, with 7 bases between. This CDR3 has 14 residues. The CDR3 protein is CASGSSMNTGELFF. In nucleotides, the CDR3 is TGTGCTAGTGGTTCATCAATGAACACCGGGGAGCTGTTTTTT. Looking up the rest from reference TRBV12-5 and TRBJ2-2 gives the full variable domain: DARVTQTPRHKVTEMGQEVTMRCQPILGHNTVFWYRQTMMQGLELLAYFRNRAPLDDSGMPKDRFSAEMPDATLATLKIQPSEPRDSAVYFCASGSSMNTGELFFGEGSRLTVL.